This TCR beta chain appears in the sequencing data of a study of response to subunit inactivated influenza vaccine (dated 2018 in TCRdb). With respect to the entire study: The study used deep quantitative T cell receptor repertoire profiling to track responses to a trivalent subunit inactivated influenza vaccine.

About this clonotype: No antigen is known for it. Compared with germline, one end of the junction differs, possibly owing to a read error.

Study-wide conclusions, independent of this receptor: The authors suggested that each seasonal influenza vaccination may recruit only a limited number of new T cells.

The library came from RT-PCR. TCRdb shows the sequencer as Illumina HiSeq 2500. TCRdb redid the processing of the public reads, applying fastp at Q25 and MiXCR, and retained in-frame beta chains. Each entry is one CDR3 protein sequence, shown with its most common DNA and genes. This sample is represented by fewer than 200,000 distinct CDR3 sequences; around 9% of them were singletons. Roughly a tenth of the sample is held by the ten biggest clonotypes. Sequences MNHEY (CDR1) and SVGEGT (CDR2) are obtained from the germline V gene. The CDR3 spans 13 residues, from the cysteine through the phenylalanine. This entry keeps only the CDR3 DNA: 39 bases, framed from base 1.

In this chain, TRBV6-2 or TRBV6-3 is recombined with TRBJ2-7; the D gene lacks a confident call. Sequenced here: non-naive T cells sorted from PBMCs, sampled on the day of vaccination. In light of the paper, this sample's cell subset or site label describes: memory T cell fraction. The TCR comes from a man aged 45-65 years who received an inactivated influenza vaccine. Donor details come from another sample of the same person, matched by shared clones. DNA sequence: TGTGCCAAGAGTCTAGGGTGGACCTACGAGCATTACTTC. This sequence encodes CAKSLGWTYEHYF.